This TCR beta chain was observed in a study of cytomegalovirus exposure and HLA in healthy donors. Primers: 60 Vbeta forward and 13 Jbeta reverse. TCRdb keeps only in-frame clones here, not all; method: immunoSEQ multiplex PCR. The sample yields about 62,000 clones, around 78% seen once. Study-wide results and caveats: HLA alleles were associated with around 17,000 TCR beta sequences in a later analysis at 0.05 false discovery rate. In a later analysis, an Asian-associated ancestry cluster reportedly showed fewer N-insertions than the approximately 610-donor mean.

Deletions cut 0 bases from V and 1 base from J, with 9 bases between. This CDR3 has 15 residues. The germline V gene encodes CDR1 MNHEY and CDR2 SVGAGI. This clone showed up just a few times. Antigen specificity is unknown. The chain combines TRBV6-5 with TRBJ1-1, with D possibly matching TRBD1 (5 bases). Sequenced input: PBMCs. The TCR was taken from a man in his forties in good health and CMV-seronegative. CDR3 residues: CASSYSRGSNTEAFF. The CDR3 DNA reads TGTGCCAGCAGTTACTCACGGGGGTCGAACACTGAAGCTTTCTTT.